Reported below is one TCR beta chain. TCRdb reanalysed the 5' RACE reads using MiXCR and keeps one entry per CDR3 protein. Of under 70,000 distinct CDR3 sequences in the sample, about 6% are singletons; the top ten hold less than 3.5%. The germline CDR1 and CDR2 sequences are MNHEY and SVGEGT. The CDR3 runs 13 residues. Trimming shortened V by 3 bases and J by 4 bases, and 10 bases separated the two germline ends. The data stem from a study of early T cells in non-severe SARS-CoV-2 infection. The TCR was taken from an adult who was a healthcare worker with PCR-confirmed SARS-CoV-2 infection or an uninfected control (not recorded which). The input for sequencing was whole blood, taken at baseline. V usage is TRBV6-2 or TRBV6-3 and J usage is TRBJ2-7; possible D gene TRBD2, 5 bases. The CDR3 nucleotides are TGTGCCAGCAGTTATGCGGGCGGATACGAGCAGTACTTC. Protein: CASSYAGGYEQYF.